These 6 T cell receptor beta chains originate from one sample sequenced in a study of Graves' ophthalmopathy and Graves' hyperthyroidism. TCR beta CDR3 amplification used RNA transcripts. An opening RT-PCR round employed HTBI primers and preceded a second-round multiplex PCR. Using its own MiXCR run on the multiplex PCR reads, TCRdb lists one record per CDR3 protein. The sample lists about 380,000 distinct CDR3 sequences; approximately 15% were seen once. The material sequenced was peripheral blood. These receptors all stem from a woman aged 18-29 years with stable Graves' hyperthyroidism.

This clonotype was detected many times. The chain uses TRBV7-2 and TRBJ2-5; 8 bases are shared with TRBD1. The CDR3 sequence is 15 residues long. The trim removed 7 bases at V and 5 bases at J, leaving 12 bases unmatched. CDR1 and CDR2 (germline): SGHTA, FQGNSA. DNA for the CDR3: TGTGCCAGCACCTCCCCCCAGGGGGCTCGGGAGACCCAGTACTTC. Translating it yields CASTSPQGARETQYF. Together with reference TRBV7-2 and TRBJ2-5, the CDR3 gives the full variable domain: GAGVSQSPSNKVTEKGKDVELRCDPISGHTALYWYRQSLGQGLEFLIYFQGNSAPDKSGLPSDRFSAERTGGSVSTLTIQRTQQEDSAVYLCASTSPQGARETQYFGPGTRLLVL.

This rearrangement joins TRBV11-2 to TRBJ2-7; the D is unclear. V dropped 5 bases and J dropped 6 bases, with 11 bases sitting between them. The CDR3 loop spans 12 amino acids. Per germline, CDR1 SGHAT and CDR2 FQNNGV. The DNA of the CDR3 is TGTGCCAGCAGCGTACAAGTGGCCGAGCAGTACTTC. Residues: CASSVQVAEQYF.

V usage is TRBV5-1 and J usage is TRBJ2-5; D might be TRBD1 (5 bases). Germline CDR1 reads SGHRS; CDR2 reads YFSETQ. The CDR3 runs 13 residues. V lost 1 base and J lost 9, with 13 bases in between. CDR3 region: CASSLSWTSPQYF. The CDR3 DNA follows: TGCGCCAGCAGCTTGTCGTGGACAAGCCCCCAGTACTTC.

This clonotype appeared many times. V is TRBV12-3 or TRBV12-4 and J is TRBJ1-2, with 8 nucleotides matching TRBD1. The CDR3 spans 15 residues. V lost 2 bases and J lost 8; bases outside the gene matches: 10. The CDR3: CASSLFNRGVDGYTF. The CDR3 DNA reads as TGTGCCAGCAGTTTATTTAACAGGGGGGTTGACGGCTACACCTTC.

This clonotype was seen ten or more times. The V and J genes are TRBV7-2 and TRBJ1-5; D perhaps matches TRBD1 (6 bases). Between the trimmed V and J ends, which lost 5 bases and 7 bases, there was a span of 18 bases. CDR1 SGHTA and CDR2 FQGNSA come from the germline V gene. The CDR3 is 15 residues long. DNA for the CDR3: TGTGCCAGCAGCCAGGACAGCGGGATAGGCCAGCCCCAGCATTTT. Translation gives CASSQDSGIGQPQHF.

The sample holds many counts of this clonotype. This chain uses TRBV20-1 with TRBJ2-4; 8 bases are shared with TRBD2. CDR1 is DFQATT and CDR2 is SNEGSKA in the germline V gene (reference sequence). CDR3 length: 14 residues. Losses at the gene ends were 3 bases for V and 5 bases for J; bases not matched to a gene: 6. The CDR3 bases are TGCAGTGCTAGTGCGGGGGGCGGGGAAAACATTCAGTACTTC. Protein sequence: CSASAGGGENIQYF.